The 29 T cell receptor beta chains presented below share a single source sample, sequenced in a study of glioma-infiltrating T cells. Amplification of TCR alpha and beta CDR3 regions from RNA used iRepertoire nested multiplex PCR. TCRdb independently ran MiXCR on the multiplex PCR reads; one entry per CDR3 protein. The sample contains roughly 100,000 distinct CDR3 sequences, roughly 40% of which appear only once. Sequencing was done on a sample of glioma tissue, nonneoplastic brain tissue, or PBMCs (not recorded which). Receptors were obtained from a human donor with low-grade glioma or glioblastoma, undergoing nonglioma brain surgery, or in good health (not recorded which).

The chain links TRBV18 to TRBJ2-5, with 9 nucleotides matching TRBD1. The CDR3 is made up of 12 amino acids. CDR1 is KGHSH, CDR2 LQKENI, per germline. The V gene end was trimmed by 0 bases and the J gene end by 10 bases; junction bases not matched to a gene: 0. This chain's CDR3 is CASSPPDRGQYF. The DNA of the CDR3 is TGTGCCAGCTCACCACCGGACAGGGGCCAGTACTTC.

This clonotype came up many times. The chain combines TRBV10-3 with TRBJ1-1, with D hard to call. From germline, CDR1 is ENHRY and CDR2 SYGVKD. The CDR3 is made up of 12 amino acids. The V gene lost 6 bases and the J gene lost 0 bases, with 5 bases spanning the gap. This CDR3 is CAIRAMNTEAFF. The CDR3 DNA sequence: TGTGCCATCAGGGCAATGAACACTGAAGCTTTCTTT.

This clonotype was counted many times. The chain carries TRBV18 and TRBJ2-7, with a weak D call TRBD2 (6 bases). This CDR3 region has 15 residues. CDR1 and CDR2 from the germline V gene are KGHSH and LQKENI. Trimming removed 1 base at V and 2 bases at J, with 12 bases between. Here the CDR3 DNA reads TGTGCCAGCTCACCACGGACGGGGGTACCCTACGAGCAGTACTTC. This sequence encodes CASSPRTGVPYEQYF.

This clonotype has at least ten counts. The chain joins TRBV19 to TRBJ1-5; no definite D call. Germline V gives CDR1 LNHDA, CDR2 SQIVND (reference sequence). Trimming cost V 7 bases and J 4 bases, with 8 bases left between them. The CDR3 has 12 residues. Here the CDR3 reads CASNPQNQPQHF. For the CDR3, the DNA is TGTGCCAGTAACCCCCAAAATCAGCCCCAGCATTTT.

This clonotype was observed many times. The chain uses TRBV19 and TRBJ2-5; D remains ambiguous. This CDR3 comprises 11 residues. Germline assignment: CDR1 LNHDA and CDR2 SQIVND (reference sequence). V lost 6 bases and J 4 bases, leaving 6 bases between the germline ends. The CDR3 coding sequence is TGTGCCAGTAGATGGGGAGAGACCCAGTACTTC. Residues: CASRWGETQYF.

Turning to this clonotype: A much larger clone lies a single base off, so this may be a read error. A read error is likely, as this CDR3 ends without the conserved phenylalanine or tryptophan. This rearrangement joins TRBV5-4 to TRBJ2-1; D is uncertain. The CDR3 totals 13 residues. V was clipped by 5 bases and J by 0 bases, with 6 bases between them. Germline values: CDR1 SGHNT, CDR2 YYREEE (reference sequence). CDR3 sequence (DNA): TGTGCCAGCAGTTATAGCTCCTACAATGAGCAGTTCTCC. As protein: CASSYSSYNEQFS.

This clonotype was observed many times. V gene TRBV2 combines with J gene TRBJ2-4; 8 bases map to TRBD2. V trimming: 5 bases; J trimming: 7 bases; junction bases outside the gene matches: 16. CDR1 is SNHLY and CDR2 is FYNNEI in the germline V gene. The CDR3 extends over 17 amino acids. The CDR3 nucleotides are TGTGCCAGCAGTCAAGTGGGAAGCGGGGGTCTGCAGAACATTCAGTACTTC. This codes for CASSQVGSGGLQNIQYF.

This clonotype was seen at least ten times. V usage is TRBV5-1 and J usage is TRBJ2-3; 12 positions match TRBD2. CDR3 length: 13 residues. Germline V CDR1 and CDR2: SGHRS, YFSETQ. Losses at the gene ends were 5 bases for V and 7 bases for J; bases not matched to a gene: 2. The CDR3 protein is CASRLAGGYTQYF. The DNA for the CDR3 is TGCGCCAGCAGACTAGCGGGGGGATATACGCAGTATTTT. Full variable domain (remainder filled in from reference TRBV5-1 and TRBJ2-3): KAGVTQTPRYLIKTRGQQVTLSCSPISGHRSVSWYQQTPGQGLQFLFEYFSETQRNKGNFPGRFSGRQFSNSRSEMNVSTLELGDSALYLCASRLAGGYTQYFGPGTRLTVL.

V and J are TRBV7-6 and TRBJ1-1; no reliable D call. Trimming left V 1 base short and J 6 bases short, with 12 bases between. CDR3 length: 14 residues. The germline V gene has CDR1 SGHVS and CDR2 FNYEAQ. CDR3 nucleotide sequence: TGTGCCAGCAGCTTAGGACCGGCGATGGCTGAAGCTTTCTTT. This codes for CASSLGPAMAEAFF.

Ten or more counts support this clonotype. The chain carries TRBV18 and TRBJ2-1; no clear D gene. Germline CDR1 KGHSH, CDR2 LQKENI. Trimming left V 2 bases short and J 2 bases short, with 10 bases between. CDR3 size: 15 residues. The CDR3 DNA reads TGTGCCAGCTCACCAGAGGCCTTGACCTACAATGAGCAGTTCTTC. Protein: CASSPEALTYNEQFF.

This clonotype has more than one count but fewer than ten. The gene calls are TRBV12-3 or TRBV12-4 and TRBJ2-1, with D unclear. The CDR3 has 16 amino acids. Trimming removed 2 bases at V and 2 bases at J, with 13 bases between. For the CDR3, the DNA is TGTGCCAGCAGTTTACGTGGGATCCTGCCCTACAATGAGCAGTTCTTC. Protein product: CASSLRGILPYNEQFF.

Note on this clonotype: A much larger clonotype is one base distant, so this may be a read error. CDR3 DNA sequence: TGTACCAGCAGCTTTTTCGCGGGGGGGGGAACGGATACGCAGTATTTT. Translated, it gives CTSSFFAGGGTDTQYF. This rearrangement joins TRBV5-5 to TRBJ2-3; the match to TRBD2 covers 9 bases. The CDR3 has 16 amino acids. Germline V gene lookup returns CDR1 SGHKS and CDR2 YYEKEE (reference sequence).

This clonotype was seen many times. This rearrangement joins TRBV11-2 to TRBJ2-7; 9 bases match TRBD2. The ends lost 5 bases at V and 3 bases at J; junction bases unmatched: 8. The CDR3 has 15 amino acids. Germline lookup yields CDR1 SGHAT and CDR2 FQNNGV. As DNA, the CDR3 is TGTGCCAGCAGCATCCTTAGCGGGAGTGGCTACGAGCAGTACTTC. Its protein is CASSILSGSGYEQYF.

This clonotype has a count of ten or more. J is TRBJ1-2 and V is TRBV7-9; D unresolved. Germline V lookup: CDR1 SEHNR, CDR2 FQNEAQ (reference sequence). The CDR3 is 12 residues long. The V end lost 1 base, the J end lost 2 bases, and 2 bases lay between the germline ends. CDR3 sequence reads: CASSLGNYGYTF. CDR3 DNA sequence: TGTGCCAGCAGCTTAGGGAACTATGGCTACACCTTC.

This clonotype was seen many times. This chain connects TRBV20-1 to TRBJ2-5; 7 bases match TRBD2. J gave up 8 bases and V 0 bases, and 3 bases lay outside the gene matches. The CDR3 loop spans 12 amino acids. Looked up from germline, CDR1 is DFQATT and CDR2 is SNEGSKA (reference sequence). In DNA form, the CDR3 reads TGCAGTGCTAGAGAAGCGACTAGCACCCAGTACTTC. Its translation is CSAREATSTQYF.

Remarks on this clonotype: Relative to the germline gene, one junction end is altered; a read error may explain this. V is TRBV15 and J is TRBJ2-1, with D maybe TRBD2 (6 bases). The CDR3 extends over 15 amino acids. The germline CDR1 and CDR2 sequences are LNHNV and YYDKDF (reference sequence). The CDR3 bases are TGTTCCACCAGCAGCCAAGAGGGAGGACACAATGAGCAGTTCTTC. It yields the protein CSTSSQEGGHNEQFF.

This clonotype has at least ten counts. This chain connects TRBV7-9 to TRBJ2-1, with 9 bases aligning to TRBD2. The germline CDR1 and CDR2 sequences are SEHNR and FQNEAQ (reference sequence). The V gene end was trimmed by 5 bases and the J gene end by 5 bases; junction bases not matched to a gene: 10. The CDR3 covers 16 residues. CDR3 region: CASSPRGTSSHNEQFF. In DNA, the CDR3 is TGTGCCAGCAGCCCTCGCGGGACTAGCAGCCACAATGAGCAGTTCTTC.

This clonotype was recorded at least ten times. The chain uses TRBV6-2 or TRBV6-3 and TRBJ2-7; D gene uncertain. The CDR3 is made up of 13 amino acids. Trimming pared 4 bases from V and 2 bases from J, leaving 9 bases between. Germline lookup yields CDR1 MNHEY and CDR2 SVGEGT. In DNA form, the CDR3 reads TGTGCCAGCAGTTCTATTGGGCCCTACGAGCAGTACTTC. Its protein is CASSSIGPYEQYF.

The rearrangement uses TRBV12-3 or TRBV12-4 and TRBJ2-5; possibly TRBD1 or TRBD2 for D (6 bases each). The V end was cut by 3 bases, the J end by 5 bases, with 13 bases between. This CDR3 spans 14 amino acids. The CDR3 here is CASSFGGSGETQYF. The CDR3 nucleotides are TGTGCCAGCAGTTTCGGGGGCTCTGGGGAGACCCAGTACTTC.

This chain joins TRBV6-2 or TRBV6-3 and TRBJ2-7, with TRBD1 as a possible D gene (5 bases). CDR3 length: 13 residues. CDR1 is MNHEY and CDR2 is SVGEGT in the germline V gene. V gave up 4 bases and J gave up 5 bases, with 12 bases separating them. Here the CDR3 DNA reads TGTGCCAGCAGTTCCAGTCAGGGCCACGAGCAGTACTTC. Translated, it gives CASSSSQGHEQYF.

The chain employs TRBV2 and TRBJ1-5; unclear D gene. The CDR3 is 16 residues long. CDR1 and CDR2 from the germline V gene are SNHLY and FYNNEI. CDR3 coding DNA: TGTGTTAGCACCGAAAGGCGGCAGTATAGCAATCAGCCCCAGCATTTT. It specifies CVSTERRQYSNQPQHF.

This clonotype was recorded at least ten times. The CDR3 bases are TGTGCCAGCCCGGGCACCGAGATGGGCGGGGAGCTGTTTTTT. Protein product: CASPGTEMGGELFF. J is TRBJ2-2 and V is TRBV7-9; unclear D gene. The ends were cut back, 8 bases at V and 7 bases at J, with 17 bases in the middle. Germline CDR1 is SEHNR and CDR2 is FQNEAQ (reference sequence). The CDR3 sequence is 14 residues long.

This clonotype was counted at least ten times. This chain links TRBV3-1 with TRBJ2-5; D possibly corresponds to TRBD2 (6 bases). Germline V gene sequence: CDR1 LGHDT, CDR2 YNNKEL (reference sequence). The V end was cut by 0 bases, the J end by 10 bases, with 9 bases between. This CDR3 contains 12 residues. The CDR3 nucleotides are TGTGCCAGCAGCCAAGAGTGGAGGGGCCAGTACTTC. Its protein product is CASSQEWRGQYF.

This clonotype was counted at least ten times. The chain recombines TRBV6-2 or TRBV6-3 with TRBJ2-5, with TRBD2 identical over 12 bases. Germline CDR1 reads MNHEY; CDR2 reads SVGEGT. Trimming took 5 bases from V and 4 from J; bases not matched to a gene: 8. This CDR3 has 16 amino acids. Written as DNA, the CDR3 is TGTGCCAGCAGTGACCGACTAGCGGGAGTTCCAGAGACCCAGTACTTC. Translated: CASSDRLAGVPETQYF.

Of note for this clonotype: This may arise from a read error, as a much more abundant clone is one base away. This sequence joins TRBV5-1 and TRBJ2-7, with D possibly being TRBD1 (6 bases). The CDR3 runs 13 residues. Germline loops: CDR1 SGHRS, CDR2 YFSETQ. CDR3 sequence: CAISRTVTDEQYF. The CDR3 DNA reads TGCGCCATCAGCCGGACAGTTACTGACGAGCAGTACTTC.

This clonotype was observed many times. The chain links TRBV19 to TRBJ2-7, with TRBD1 as a possible D gene (6 bases). The CDR3 loop spans 14 amino acids. V was shortened by 4 bases and J by 0 bases, with 10 bases between the two germline ends. Germline loops: CDR1 LNHDA, CDR2 SQIVND (reference sequence). CDR3 in DNA: TGTGCCAGTAGTAGGGGACAAAGCTCCTACGAGCAGTACTTC. Translating gives CASSRGQSSYEQYF.

The count of this clonotype is one. This may stem from a read error, because a much larger clone lies one nucleotide away. This chain connects TRBV4-1 to TRBJ2-7; D ambiguous. CDR1 is MGHRA, CDR2 YSYEKL, per germline. The CDR3 is made up of 14 amino acids. The CDR3: CASRPDPVSYEQNF. CDR3 in DNA: TGCGCCAGCAGACCTGACCCAGTATCCTACGAGCAGAACTTC.

This clonotype was observed a single time. The chain uses TRBV5-5 and TRBJ2-2; no clear D gene. Trimming pared 4 bases from V and 1 base from J, leaving 8 bases between. Germline-derived CDR1 and CDR2 are SGHKS and YYEKEE (reference sequence). CDR3 length equals 14 residues. This CDR3 is CASSPNRNTGELFF. The CDR3 bases are TGTGCCAGCAGCCCGAACAGGAACACCGGGGAGCTGTTTTTT.

This clonotype was recorded once. V usage is TRBV4-1 and J usage is TRBJ2-1, with D hard to call. Germline assignment: CDR1 MGHRA and CDR2 YSYEKL. The CDR3 has 14 amino acids. Trimming stripped 0 bases from V and 5 bases from J, with 8 bases between. CDR3 amino acids: CASSQDFPNNEQFF. The DNA of the CDR3 is TGCGCCAGCAGCCAAGATTTTCCCAACAATGAGCAGTTCTTC.